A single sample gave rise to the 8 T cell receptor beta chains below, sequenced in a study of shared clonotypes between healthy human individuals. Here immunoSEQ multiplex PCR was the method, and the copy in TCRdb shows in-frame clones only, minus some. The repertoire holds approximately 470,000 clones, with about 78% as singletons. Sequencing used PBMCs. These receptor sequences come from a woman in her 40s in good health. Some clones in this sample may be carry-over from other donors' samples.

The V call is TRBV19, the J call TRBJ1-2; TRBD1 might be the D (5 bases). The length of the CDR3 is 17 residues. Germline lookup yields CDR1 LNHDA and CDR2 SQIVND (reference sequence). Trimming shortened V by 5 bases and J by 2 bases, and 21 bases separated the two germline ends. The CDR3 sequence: CASSGVNVRVTNYGYTF. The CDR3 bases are TGTGCCAGTAGTGGGGTTAATGTCAGGGTAACCAACTATGGCTACACCTTC.

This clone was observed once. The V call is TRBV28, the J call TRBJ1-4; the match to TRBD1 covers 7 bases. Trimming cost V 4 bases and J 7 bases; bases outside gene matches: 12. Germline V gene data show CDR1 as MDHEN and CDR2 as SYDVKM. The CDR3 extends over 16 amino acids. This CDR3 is CASSSTSTGSREKLFF. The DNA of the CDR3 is TGTGCCAGCAGTTCTACCTCGACAGGGTCTCGTGAAAAACTGTTTTTT.

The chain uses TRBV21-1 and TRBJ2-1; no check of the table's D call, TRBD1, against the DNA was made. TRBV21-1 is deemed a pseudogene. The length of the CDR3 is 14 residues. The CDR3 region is CASHPGTFLNEQFF. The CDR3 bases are TGTGCCAGCCACCCAGGCACCTTCTTAAATGAGCAGTTCTTC.

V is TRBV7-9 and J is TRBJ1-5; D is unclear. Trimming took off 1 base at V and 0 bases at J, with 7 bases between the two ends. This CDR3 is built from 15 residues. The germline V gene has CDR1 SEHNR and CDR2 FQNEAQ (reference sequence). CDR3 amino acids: CASSLDGYSNQPQHF. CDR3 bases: TGTGCCAGCAGCTTAGATGGATATAGCAATCAGCCCCAGCATTTT.

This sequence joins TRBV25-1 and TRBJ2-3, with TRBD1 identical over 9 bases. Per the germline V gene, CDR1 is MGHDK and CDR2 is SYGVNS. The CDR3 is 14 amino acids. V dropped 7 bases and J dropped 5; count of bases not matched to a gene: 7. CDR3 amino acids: CASKNRGRGDTQYF. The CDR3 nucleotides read TGTGCCAGCAAGAACAGGGGGCGCGGAGATACGCAGTATTTT.

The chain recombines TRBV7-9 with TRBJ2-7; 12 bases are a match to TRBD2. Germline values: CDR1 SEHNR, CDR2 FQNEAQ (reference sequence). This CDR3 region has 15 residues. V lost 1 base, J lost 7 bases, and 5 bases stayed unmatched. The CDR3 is CASSLGLAGGGEQYF. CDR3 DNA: TGTGCCAGCAGCTTAGGGCTAGCGGGAGGGGGGGAGCAGTACTTC.

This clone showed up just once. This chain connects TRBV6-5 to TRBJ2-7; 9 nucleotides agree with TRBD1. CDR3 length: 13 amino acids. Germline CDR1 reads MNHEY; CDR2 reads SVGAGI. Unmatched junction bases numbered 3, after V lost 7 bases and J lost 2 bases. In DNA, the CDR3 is TGTGCCAGCATTGGGACAGGGACCTACGAGCAGTACTTC. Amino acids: CASIGTGTYEQYF.

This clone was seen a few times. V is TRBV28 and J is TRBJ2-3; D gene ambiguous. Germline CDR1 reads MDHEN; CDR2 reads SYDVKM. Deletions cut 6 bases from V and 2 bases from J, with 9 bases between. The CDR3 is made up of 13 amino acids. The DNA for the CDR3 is TGTGCCAGCAGATTTGAAAACACAGATACGCAGTATTTT. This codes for CASRFENTDTQYF.